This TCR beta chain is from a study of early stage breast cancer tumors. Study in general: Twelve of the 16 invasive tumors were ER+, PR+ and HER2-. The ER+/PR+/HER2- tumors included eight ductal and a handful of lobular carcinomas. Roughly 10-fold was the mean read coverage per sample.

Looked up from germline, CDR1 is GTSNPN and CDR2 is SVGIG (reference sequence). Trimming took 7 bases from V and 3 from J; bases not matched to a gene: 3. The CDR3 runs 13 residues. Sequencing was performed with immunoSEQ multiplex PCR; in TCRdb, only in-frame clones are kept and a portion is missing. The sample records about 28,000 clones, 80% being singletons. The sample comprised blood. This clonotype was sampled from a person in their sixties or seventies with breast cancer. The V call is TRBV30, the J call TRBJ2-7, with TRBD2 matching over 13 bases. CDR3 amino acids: CALGLAGDYEQYF. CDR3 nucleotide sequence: TGTGCCTTAGGACTAGCGGGAGACTACGAGCAGTACTTC.